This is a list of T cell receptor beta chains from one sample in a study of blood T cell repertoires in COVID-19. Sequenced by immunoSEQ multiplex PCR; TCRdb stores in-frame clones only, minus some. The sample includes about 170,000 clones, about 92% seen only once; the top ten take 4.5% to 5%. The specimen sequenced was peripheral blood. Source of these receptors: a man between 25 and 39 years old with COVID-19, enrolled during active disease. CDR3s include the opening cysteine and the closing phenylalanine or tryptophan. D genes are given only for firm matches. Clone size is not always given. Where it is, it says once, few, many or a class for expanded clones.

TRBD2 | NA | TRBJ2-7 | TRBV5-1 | TGCGCCAGCAGCTTACCTATAGCGGGAGGCCTGAGTGAGCAGTACTTC | CASSLPIAGGLSEQYF
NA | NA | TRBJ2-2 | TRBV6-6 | TGTGCCAGCAGTCCGGTTGGCGGGCAATTTGGCACCGGGGAGCTGTTTTTT | CASSPVGGQFGTGELFF
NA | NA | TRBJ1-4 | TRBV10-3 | TGTGCCTCAGGCCGGGACACAGAAAAACTGTTTTTT | CASGRDTEKLFF
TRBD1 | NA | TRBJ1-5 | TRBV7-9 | TGTGCCAGCAGCTTAGGGGACAGGGACCCCCAGCCCCAGCATTTT | CASSLGDRDPQPQHF
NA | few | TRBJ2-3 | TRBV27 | TGTGCCAGCAGTCTCGGACATCCTAGCACAGATACGCAGTATTTT | CASSLGHPSTDTQYF
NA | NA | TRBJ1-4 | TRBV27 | TGTGCCAGCAGTCCCGGCGTAGGGGGTGAAAAACTGTTTTTT | CASSPGVGGEKLFF
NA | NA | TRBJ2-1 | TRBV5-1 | TGCGCCAGCAGCTTGGTGGGGGCAGGGTCCTACAATGAGCAGTTCTTC | CASSLVGAGSYNEQFF
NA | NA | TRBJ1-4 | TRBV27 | TGTGCCAGCAGTTTGAAGGGGCTAGATGAAAAACTGTTTTTT | CASSLKGLDEKLFF
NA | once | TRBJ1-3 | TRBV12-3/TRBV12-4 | TGTGCCAGCAGTCCCCAAACTGGAAACACCATATATTTT | CASSPQTGNTIYF
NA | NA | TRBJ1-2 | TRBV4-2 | TGTGCCAGCAGCCAAGGGGGAGTTAACTATGGCTACACCTTC | CASSQGGVNYGYTF
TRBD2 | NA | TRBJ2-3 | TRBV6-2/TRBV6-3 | TGTGCCAGCAGTCCACCGCCGGGACTAGCGGGAGTAGGGGCAGATACGCAGTATTTT | CASSPPPGLAGVGADTQYF
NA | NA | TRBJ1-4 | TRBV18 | TGTGCCAGCTCACCAATCATTGGAACAGACCCGGCAACTAATGAAAAACTGTTTTTT | CASSPIIGTDPATNEKLFF
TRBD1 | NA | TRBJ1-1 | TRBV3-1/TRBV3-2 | TGTGCCAGCAGCCAATGGACAGGGATTAGAATGAACACTGAAGCTTTCTTT | CASSQWTGIRMNTEAFF
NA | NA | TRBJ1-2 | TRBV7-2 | TGTGCCAGCAGCAAAAACGAGGGCGGAGGCTATGGCTACACCTTC | CASSKNEGGGYGYTF